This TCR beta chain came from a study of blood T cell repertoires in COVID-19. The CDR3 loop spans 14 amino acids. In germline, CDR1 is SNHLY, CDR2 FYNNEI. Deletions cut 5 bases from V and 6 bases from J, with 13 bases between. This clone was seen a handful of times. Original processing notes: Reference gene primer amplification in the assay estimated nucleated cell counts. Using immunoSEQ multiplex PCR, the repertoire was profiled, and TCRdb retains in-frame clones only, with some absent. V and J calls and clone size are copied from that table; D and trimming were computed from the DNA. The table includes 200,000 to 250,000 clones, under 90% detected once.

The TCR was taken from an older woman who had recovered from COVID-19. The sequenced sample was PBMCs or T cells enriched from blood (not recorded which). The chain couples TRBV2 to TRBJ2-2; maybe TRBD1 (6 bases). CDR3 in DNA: TGTGCCAGCAGTCGGCAGGGGCCACCCGGGGAGCTGTTTTTT. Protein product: CASSRQGPPGELFF.